The sequence of this TCR beta chain was determined in a study of CD8 T cells in Susac syndrome. The CDR3 is 15 residues long. Looked up from germline, CDR1 is PRHDT and CDR2 is FYEKMQ (reference sequence). Trimming left V 0 bases short and J 6 bases short, with 14 bases between. TCR beta from blood CD8+ and CD4+ T cells was sequenced. The CD8+ and CD4+ T cells were negatively isolated, with the TEMRA cells enriched by FACS. cDNA came from about 0.51 to 1 ug RNA primed by random hexamers. Coverage of TCR beta CDR3 amplification by immunoSEQ multiplex PCR extended to 54 Vbeta and 13 Jbeta. TCRdb used MiXCR to reprocess the immunoSEQ multiplex PCR reads, holding one entry per CDR3 protein. The sample shows around 200,000 distinct CDR3 sequences, around nine tenths of them seen only once.

The receptor was isolated from a human donor with multiple sclerosis. V gene TRBV13 combines with J gene TRBJ1-1, with a weak D call TRBD1 (5 bases). The sample consisted of CD8+ T cells from PBMCs. CDR3 sequence (DNA): TGTGCCAGCAGCTTAGGGGGAGCGGGGGTAGCTGAAGCTTTCTTT. Amino acid sequence: CASSLGGAGVAEAFF.